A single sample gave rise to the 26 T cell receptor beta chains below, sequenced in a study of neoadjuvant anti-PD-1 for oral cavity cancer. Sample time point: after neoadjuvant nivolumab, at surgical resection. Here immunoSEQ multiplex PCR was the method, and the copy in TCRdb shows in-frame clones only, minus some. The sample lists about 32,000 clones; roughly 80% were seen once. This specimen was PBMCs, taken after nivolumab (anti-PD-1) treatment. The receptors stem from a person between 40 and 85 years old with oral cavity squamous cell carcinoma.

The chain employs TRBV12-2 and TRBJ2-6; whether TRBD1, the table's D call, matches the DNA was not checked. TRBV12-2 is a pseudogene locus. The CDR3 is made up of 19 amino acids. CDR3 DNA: TGTGCAAGTCGCTTATCAGGGTGGGCGACTGATACTGGGGCCAACGTCCTGACTTTC. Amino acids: CASRLSGWATDTGANVLTF.

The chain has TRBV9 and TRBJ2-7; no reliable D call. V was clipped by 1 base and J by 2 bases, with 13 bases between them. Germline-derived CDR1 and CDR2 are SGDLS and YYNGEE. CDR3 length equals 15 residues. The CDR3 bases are TGTGCCAGCAGCGTAAGCCGGCCCACCCCCTACGAGCAGTACTTC. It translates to CASSVSRPTPYEQYF.

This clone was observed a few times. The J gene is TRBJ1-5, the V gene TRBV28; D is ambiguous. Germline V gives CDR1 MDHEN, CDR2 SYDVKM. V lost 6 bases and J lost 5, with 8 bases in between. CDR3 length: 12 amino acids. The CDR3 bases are TGTGCCAGCAGCCTACCATATCAGCCCCAGCATTTT. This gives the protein CASSLPYQPQHF.

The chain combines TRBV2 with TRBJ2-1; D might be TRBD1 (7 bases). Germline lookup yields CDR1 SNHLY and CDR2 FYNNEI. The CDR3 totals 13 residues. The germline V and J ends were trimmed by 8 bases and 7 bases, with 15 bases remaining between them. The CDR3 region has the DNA TGTGCCAGCGGATTTTCAGGGGGGAATGAGCAGTTCTTC. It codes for CASGFSGGNEQFF.

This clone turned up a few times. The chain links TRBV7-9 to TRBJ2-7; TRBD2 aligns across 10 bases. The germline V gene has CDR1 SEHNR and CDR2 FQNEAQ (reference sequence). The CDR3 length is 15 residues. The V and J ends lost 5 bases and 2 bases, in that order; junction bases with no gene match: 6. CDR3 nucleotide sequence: TGTGCCAGCAGCCAGGTAGCGGGGGGCCCCTACGAGCAGTACTTC. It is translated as CASSQVAGGPYEQYF.

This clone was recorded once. DNA for the CDR3: TGTGCCAGCTCTCTAAGCTGGACTCCCTCCTACAATGAGCAGTTCTTC. Translation gives CASSLSWTPSYNEQFF. The gene calls are TRBV18 and TRBJ2-1; TRBD2 is a possible D gene (5 bases). Trimming took 6 bases from V and 0 from J, leaving 15 bases between them. Germline V gives CDR1 KGHSH, CDR2 LQKENI. This CDR3 spans 16 amino acids.

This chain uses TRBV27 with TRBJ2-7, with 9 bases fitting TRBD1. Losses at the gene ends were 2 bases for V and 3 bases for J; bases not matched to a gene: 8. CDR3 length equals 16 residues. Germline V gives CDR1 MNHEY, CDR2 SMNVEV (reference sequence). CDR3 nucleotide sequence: TGTGCCAGCAGTTTAAAGTACCCGGGACAGGGCTACGAGCAGTACTTC. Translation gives CASSLKYPGQGYEQYF.

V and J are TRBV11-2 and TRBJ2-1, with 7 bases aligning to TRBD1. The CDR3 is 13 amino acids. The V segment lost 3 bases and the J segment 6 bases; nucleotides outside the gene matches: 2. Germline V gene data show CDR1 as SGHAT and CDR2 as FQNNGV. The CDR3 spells CASSFDRVNEQFF. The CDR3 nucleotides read TGTGCCAGCAGCTTCGACAGGGTCAATGAGCAGTTCTTC.

DNA of the CDR3: TGTGCCAGCTCACCCCTAGCGGAAGGCGGGGAGCTGTTTTTT. Translated: CASSPLAEGGELFF. The chain recombines TRBV18 with TRBJ2-2; 7 bases fit TRBD2. This CDR3 comprises 14 residues. Trimming at V came to 3 bases and at J to 7 bases, leaving 5 bases not matched to a gene. The germline CDR1 and CDR2 sequences are KGHSH and LQKENI.

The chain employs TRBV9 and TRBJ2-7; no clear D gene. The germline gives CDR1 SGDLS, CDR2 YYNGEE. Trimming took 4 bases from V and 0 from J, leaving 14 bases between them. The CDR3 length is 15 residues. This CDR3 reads CASSPHGHSSYEQYF. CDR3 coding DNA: TGTGCCAGCAGCCCTCACGGCCACAGCTCCTACGAGCAGTACTTC. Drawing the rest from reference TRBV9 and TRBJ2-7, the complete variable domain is DSGVTQTPKHLITATGQRVTLRCSPRSGDLSVYWYQQSLDQGLQFLIQYYNGEERAKGNILERFSAQQFPDLHSELNLSSLELGDSALYFCASSPHGHSSYEQYFGPGTRLTVT.

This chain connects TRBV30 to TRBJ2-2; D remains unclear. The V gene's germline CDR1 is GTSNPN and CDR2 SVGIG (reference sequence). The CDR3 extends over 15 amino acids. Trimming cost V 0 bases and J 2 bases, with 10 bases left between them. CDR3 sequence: CAWSVLRSNTGELFF. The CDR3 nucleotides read TGTGCCTGGAGTGTACTTAGGTCTAACACCGGGGAGCTGTTTTTT.

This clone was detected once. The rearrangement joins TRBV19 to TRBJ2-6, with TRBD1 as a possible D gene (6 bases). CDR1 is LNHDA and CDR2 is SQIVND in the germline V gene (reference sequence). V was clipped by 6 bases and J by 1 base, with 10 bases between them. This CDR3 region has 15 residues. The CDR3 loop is CASSHDRSGANVLTF. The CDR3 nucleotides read TGTGCCAGTAGCCATGACAGGTCTGGGGCCAACGTCCTGACTTTC.

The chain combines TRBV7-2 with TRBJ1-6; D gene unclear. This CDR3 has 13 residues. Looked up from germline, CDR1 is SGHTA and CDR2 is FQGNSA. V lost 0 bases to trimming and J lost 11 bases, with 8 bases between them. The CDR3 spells CASSLAREAPLHF. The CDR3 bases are TGTGCCAGCAGCTTAGCAAGGGAGGCACCCCTCCACTTT.

The CDR3 DNA sequence: TGTGCCAGCAGCCCCGGGACATCCTCGGCGGGTACGCAGTATTTT. It yields the protein CASSPGTSSAGTQYF. The chain joins TRBV7-6 to TRBJ2-3; D might be TRBD1 (6 bases). CDR1 and CDR2 from the germline V gene are SGHVS and FNYEAQ. CDR3 length equals 15 residues. The V gene lost 5 bases and the J gene lost 8 bases, with 20 bases spanning the gap.

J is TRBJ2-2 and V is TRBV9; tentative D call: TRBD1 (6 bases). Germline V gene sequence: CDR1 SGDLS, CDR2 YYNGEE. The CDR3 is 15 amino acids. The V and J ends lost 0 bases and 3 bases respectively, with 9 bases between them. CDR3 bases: TGTGCCAGCAGCGTAGATCCAGGGGACACCGGGGAGCTGTTTTTT. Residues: CASSVDPGDTGELFF.

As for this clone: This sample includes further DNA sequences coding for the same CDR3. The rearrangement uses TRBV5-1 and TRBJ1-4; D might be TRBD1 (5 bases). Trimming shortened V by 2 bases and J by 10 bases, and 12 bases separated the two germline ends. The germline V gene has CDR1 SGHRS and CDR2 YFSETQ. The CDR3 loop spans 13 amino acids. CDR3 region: CASSLRDVSKLFF. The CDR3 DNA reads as TGCGCCAGCAGCTTACGGGACGTCTCAAAACTGTTTTTT.

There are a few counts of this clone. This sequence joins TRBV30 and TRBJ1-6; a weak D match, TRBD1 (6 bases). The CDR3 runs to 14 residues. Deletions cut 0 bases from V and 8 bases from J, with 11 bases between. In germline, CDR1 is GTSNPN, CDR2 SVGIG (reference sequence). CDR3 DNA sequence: TGTGCCTGGAGTGTAGGACAGCGGCATTCACCCCTCCACTTT. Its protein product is CAWSVGQRHSPLHF.

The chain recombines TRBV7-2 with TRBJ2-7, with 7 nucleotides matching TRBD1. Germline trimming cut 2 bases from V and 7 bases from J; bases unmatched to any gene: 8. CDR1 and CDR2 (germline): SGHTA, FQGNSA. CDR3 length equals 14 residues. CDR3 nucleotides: TGTGCCAGCAGCTTAAGACAGGGTCCGCTGGAGCAGTACTTC. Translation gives CASSLRQGPLEQYF.

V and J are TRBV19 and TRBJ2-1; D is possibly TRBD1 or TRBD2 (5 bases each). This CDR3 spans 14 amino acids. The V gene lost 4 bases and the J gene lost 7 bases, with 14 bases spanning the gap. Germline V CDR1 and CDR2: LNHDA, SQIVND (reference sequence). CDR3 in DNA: TGTGCCAGTAGTACCGGGGTAGGGGTGAATGAGCAGTTCTTC. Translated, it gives CASSTGVGVNEQFF. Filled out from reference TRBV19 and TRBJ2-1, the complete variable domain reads DGGITQSPKYLFRKEGQNVTLSCEQNLNHDAMYWYRQDPGQGLRLIYYSQIVNDFQKGDIAEGYSVSREKKESFPLTVTSAQKNPTAFYLCASSTGVGVNEQFFGPGTRLTVL.

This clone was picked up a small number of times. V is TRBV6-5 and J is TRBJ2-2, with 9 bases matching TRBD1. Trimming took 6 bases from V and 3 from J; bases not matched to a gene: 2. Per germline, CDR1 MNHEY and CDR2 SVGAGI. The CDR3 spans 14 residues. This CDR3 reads CASRGTGYTGELFF. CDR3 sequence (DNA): TGTGCCAGCAGAGGGACAGGGTACACCGGGGAGCTGTTTTTT.

The CDR3 region has the DNA TGTGCCAGCAGTGAGGAGGGGAGAGTGGTCAATGAGCAGTTCTTC. It specifies CASSEEGRVVNEQFF. The rearrangement uses TRBV2 and TRBJ2-1, with D possibly TRBD2 on 6 matching bases. Between the trimmed V and J ends, which lost 3 bases and 6 bases, there was a span of 15 bases. The CDR3 is made up of 15 amino acids. Germline V gives CDR1 SNHLY, CDR2 FYNNEI. Combining the CDR3 with reference TRBV2 and TRBJ2-1 gives the whole variable domain EPEVTQTPSHQVTQMGQEVILRCVPISNHLYFYWYRQILGQKVEFLVSFYNNEISEKSEIFDDQFSVERPDGSNFTLKIRSTKLEDSAMYFCASSEEGRVVNEQFFGPGTRLTVL.

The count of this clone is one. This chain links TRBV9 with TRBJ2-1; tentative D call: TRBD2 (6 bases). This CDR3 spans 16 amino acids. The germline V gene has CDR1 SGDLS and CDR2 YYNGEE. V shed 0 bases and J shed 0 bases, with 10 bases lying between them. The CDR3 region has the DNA TGTGCCAGCAGCGTAGCCCGGGGGAGCTCCTACAATGAGCAGTTCTTC. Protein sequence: CASSVARGSSYNEQFF.

The CDR3 region has the DNA TGTGCCAGCAGCCCTCTGACAGGGATGAACACCGGGGAGCTGTTTTTT. As protein: CASSPLTGMNTGELFF. This chain connects TRBV2 to TRBJ2-2; 7 bases agree with TRBD1. Trimming removed 6 bases from V and 1 base from J; junction bases left unmatched: 8. Germline V gene sequence: CDR1 SNHLY, CDR2 FYNNEI. The CDR3 sequence is 16 residues long.

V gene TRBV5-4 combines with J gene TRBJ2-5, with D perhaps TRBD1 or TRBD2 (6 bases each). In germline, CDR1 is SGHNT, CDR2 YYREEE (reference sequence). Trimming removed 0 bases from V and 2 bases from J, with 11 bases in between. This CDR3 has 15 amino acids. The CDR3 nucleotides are TGTGCCAGCAGCTTGGCGGGGGCCGTACAAGAGACCCAGTACTTC. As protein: CASSLAGAVQETQYF.

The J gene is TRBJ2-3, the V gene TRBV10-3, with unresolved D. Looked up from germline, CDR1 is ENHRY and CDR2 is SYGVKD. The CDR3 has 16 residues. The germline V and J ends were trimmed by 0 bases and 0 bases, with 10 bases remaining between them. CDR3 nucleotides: TGTGCCATCAGTGAGTCGTTTGAGACTAGCACAGATACGCAGTATTTT. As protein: CAISESFETSTDTQYF.

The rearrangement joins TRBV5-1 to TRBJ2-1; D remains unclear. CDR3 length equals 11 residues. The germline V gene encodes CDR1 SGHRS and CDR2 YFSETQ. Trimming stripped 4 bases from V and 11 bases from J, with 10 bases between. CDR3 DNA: TGCGCCAGCAGCGTCGACCACCAGCAGTTCTTC. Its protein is CASSVDHQQFF. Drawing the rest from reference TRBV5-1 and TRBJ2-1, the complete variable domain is KAGVTQTPRYLIKTRGQQVTLSCSPISGHRSVSWYQQTPGQGLQFLFEYFSETQRNKGNFPGRFSGRQFSNSRSEMNVSTLELGDSALYLCASSVDHQQFFGPGTRLTVL.